This TCR delta chain derives from a study of gamma-delta chains in newborns, infants, children. Study at large: Polyclonal expansion of innate γδ T cells after birth follows microbial exposure.

TCRdb processed the reads again with the CATT caller. Of some 11,000 delta-chain clones listed, approximately 3.5% are singletons. The sequencing input was blood. The TCR sequence derives from a child who was a newborn, infant or young child, either healthy, febrile or measles-vaccinated (not recorded which).

CDR3 amino acids: CAFSGPTHLGAKLIF. The CDR3 DNA reads TGTGCCTTTAGCGGTCCTACCCACCTTGGTGCTAAACTCATCTTT. The chain employs TRDV3 and TRDJ1; D may be TRDD2 (6 bases). V lost 0 bases and J lost 7, with 21 bases in between. Germline V lookup: CDR1 TVYSNPD, CDR2 GDNSRS (reference sequence). The CDR3 consists of 15 residues.